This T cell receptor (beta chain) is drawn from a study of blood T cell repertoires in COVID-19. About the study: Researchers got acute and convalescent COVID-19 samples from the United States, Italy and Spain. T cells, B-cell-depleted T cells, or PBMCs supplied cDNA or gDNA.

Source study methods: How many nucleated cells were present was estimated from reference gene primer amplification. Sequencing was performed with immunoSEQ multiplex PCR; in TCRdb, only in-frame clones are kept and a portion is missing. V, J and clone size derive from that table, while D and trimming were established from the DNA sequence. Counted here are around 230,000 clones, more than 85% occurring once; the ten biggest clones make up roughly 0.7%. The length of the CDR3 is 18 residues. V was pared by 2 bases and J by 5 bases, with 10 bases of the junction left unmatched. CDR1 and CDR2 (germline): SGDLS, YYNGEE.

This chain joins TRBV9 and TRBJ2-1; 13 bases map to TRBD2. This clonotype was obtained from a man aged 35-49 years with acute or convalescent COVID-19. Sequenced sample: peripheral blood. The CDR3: CASSVGVGLAGSDNEQFF. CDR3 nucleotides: TGTGCCAGCAGCGTCGGTGTGGGACTAGCGGGAAGCGACAATGAGCAGTTCTTC. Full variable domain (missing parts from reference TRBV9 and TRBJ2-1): DSGVTQTPKHLITATGQRVTLRCSPRSGDLSVYWYQQSLDQGLQFLIQYYNGEERAKGNILERFSAQQFPDLHSELNLSSLELGDSALYFCASSVGVGLAGSDNEQFFGPGTRLTVL.